These 3 T cell receptor beta chains were sequenced from one sample in a study of radiotherapy plus CTLA-4 blockade in lung cancer (dated by TCRdb to 2016 to 2018). Library preparation used the immunoSEQ multiplex PCR assay. TCRdb's version of the immuneACCESS table is confined to in-frame rearrangements and falls short of the full clone set. An unresolved V gene accounts for under half of the shortfall where checked; the remainder is of unknown origin. The sample data list over 95,000 clones, and roughly 74% of these were observed just once. The top ten clonotypes cover approximately 3% of the sample. Sequenced material: peripheral blood, taken from a patient treated with radiotherapy plus ipilimumab. The receptors were gathered from a human donor with non-small cell lung cancer who had a partial response to radiotherapy plus ipilimumab. Some clones in this sample may be carry-over from other donors' samples.

The chain carries TRBV29-1 and TRBJ2-1, with TRBD2 matching over 9 bases. Germline V gives CDR1 SQVTM, CDR2 ANQGSEA. The length of the CDR3 is 13 residues. V lost 2 bases to trimming and J lost 7 bases; unmatched junction nucleotides: 3. CDR3 nucleotide sequence: TGCAGCGTTGAACTAGCGGGGTTTAATGAGCAGTTCTTC. This translates into CSVELAGFNEQFF.

The genes are TRBV7-2 and TRBJ2-2; D perhaps matches TRBD2 (5 bases). Trimming pared 5 bases from V and 3 bases from J, leaving 13 bases between. The CDR3 contains 15 residues. Germline-derived CDR1 and CDR2 are SGHTA and FQGNSA. CDR3 loop: CASSPRLGDTGELFF. The DNA for the CDR3 is TGTGCCAGCAGCCCGAGATTGGGAGACACCGGGGAGCTGTTTTTT.

V gene TRBV5-1 combines with J gene TRBJ2-3; 8 nucleotides line up with TRBD2. V was pared by 0 bases and J by 2 bases, with 5 bases of the junction left unmatched. CDR1 and CDR2 from the germline V gene are SGHRS and YFSETQ. The CDR3 has 16 residues. This chain's CDR3 is CASSLVGTRATDTQYF. The DNA of the CDR3 is TGCGCCAGCAGCTTGGTCGGGACTAGGGCCACAGATACGCAGTATTTT.